One sample yielded the 4 T cell receptor beta chains listed below, sequenced in a study of shared clonotypes between healthy human individuals. Terminally differentiated effector memory CD45RA+ cells were excluded from the naive CD8 cells, which were CD45RO-negative and positively selected for CCR7. The data were produced by immunoSEQ multiplex PCR, yet TCRdb's version contains in-frame clones alone and is incomplete. Of nearly 2 million clones in the sample, 85% to 95% were seen once. The sequenced material came from naive CD8+ T cells sorted from blood. The receptors here all came from a man aged 18 to 29 in good health.

This clone was recorded once. This chain links TRBV15 with TRBJ1-3, with TRBD1 matching over 9 bases. The germline V gene has CDR1 LNHNV and CDR2 YYDKDF (reference sequence). The V gene end was trimmed by 3 bases and the J gene end by 6 bases; junction bases not matched to a gene: 24. The CDR3 is 21 amino acids. CDR3 sequence reads: CATSSLTLDGLRDRDVNTIYF. Written as DNA, the CDR3 is TGTGCCACCAGCAGCCTGACTCTTGACGGACTACGGGACAGGGATGTAAACACCATATATTTT.

V and J are TRBV11-2 and TRBJ1-1; TRBD1 is a possible D gene (5 bases). In germline, CDR1 is SGHAT, CDR2 FQNNGV. The CDR3 loop spans 16 amino acids. V dropped 5 bases and J dropped 5 bases, with 21 bases sitting between them. CDR3 DNA sequence: TGTGCCAGCAGCGCTCTCACCATGGTGGGGGGGACTGAAGCTTTCTTT. Protein sequence: CASSALTMVGGTEAFF.

Comments on this clone: This CDR3 is also generated by other DNA sequences in the sample. The chain carries TRBV5-1 and TRBJ2-3; D ambiguous. The germline V gene has CDR1 SGHRS and CDR2 YFSETQ. Trimming removed 0 bases from V and 0 bases from J, with 5 bases in between. This CDR3 spans 14 amino acids. This chain's CDR3 is CASSLEGSTDTQYF. The CDR3 DNA sequence: TGCGCCAGCAGCTTGGAAGGTAGCACAGATACGCAGTATTTT. Filled out from reference TRBV5-1 and TRBJ2-3, the complete variable domain reads KAGVTQTPRYLIKTRGQQVTLSCSPISGHRSVSWYQQTPGQGLQFLFEYFSETQRNKGNFPGRFSGRQFSNSRSEMNVSTLELGDSALYLCASSLEGSTDTQYFGPGTRLTVL.

The chain couples TRBV6-5 to TRBJ2-7; the match to TRBD1 covers 9 bases. The V gene end was trimmed by 6 bases and the J gene end by 7 bases; junction bases not matched to a gene: 7. The CDR3 spans 13 residues. Germline-derived CDR1 and CDR2 are MNHEY and SVGAGI. This CDR3 reads CASRIQGAGEQYF. For the CDR3, the DNA is TGTGCCAGCAGAATACAGGGGGCGGGAGAGCAGTACTTC.